This TCR beta chain derives from a study of identical twins. Comment on this clonotype: What it binds is not known.

General study points: Surplus twin overlap in beta out-of-frame sequences was less pronounced.

V lost 3 bases and J lost 1; bases outside the gene matches: 5. The CDR3 covers 15 residues. Germline CDR1 is SGHRS and CDR2 is YFSETQ. TCRdb recomputed calls from the 5' RACE reads with MiXCR, one row per CDR3 protein. This table has about 700,000 distinct CDR3 sequences, 8.5% to 9.5% appearing once. The same data also went into a second study, on yellow fever vaccine responses in identical twins.

The receptor's source is a woman younger than 30 in good health. This chain uses TRBV5-1 with TRBJ2-7, with 9 bases lining up with TRBD1. The sample comprised PBMCs. CDR3 protein: CASSWTGDQSYEQYF. CDR3 bases: TGCGCCAGCAGCTGGACAGGGGATCAGTCCTACGAGCAGTACTTC.